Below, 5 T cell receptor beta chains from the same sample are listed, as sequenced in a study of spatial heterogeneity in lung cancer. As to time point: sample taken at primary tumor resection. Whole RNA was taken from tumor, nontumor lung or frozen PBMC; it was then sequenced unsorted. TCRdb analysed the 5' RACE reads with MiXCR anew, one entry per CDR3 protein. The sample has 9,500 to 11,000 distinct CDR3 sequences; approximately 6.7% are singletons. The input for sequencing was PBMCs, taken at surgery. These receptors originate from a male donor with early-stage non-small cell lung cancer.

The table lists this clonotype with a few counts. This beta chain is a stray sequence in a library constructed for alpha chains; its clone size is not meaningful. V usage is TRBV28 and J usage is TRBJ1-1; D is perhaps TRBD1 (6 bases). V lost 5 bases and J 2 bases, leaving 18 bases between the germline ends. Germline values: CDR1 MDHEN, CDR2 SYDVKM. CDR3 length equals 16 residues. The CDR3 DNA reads TGTGCCAGCAGTAGAATCAGGGGTCGGGGTAACACTGAAGCTTTCTTT. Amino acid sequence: CASSRIRGRGNTEAFF.

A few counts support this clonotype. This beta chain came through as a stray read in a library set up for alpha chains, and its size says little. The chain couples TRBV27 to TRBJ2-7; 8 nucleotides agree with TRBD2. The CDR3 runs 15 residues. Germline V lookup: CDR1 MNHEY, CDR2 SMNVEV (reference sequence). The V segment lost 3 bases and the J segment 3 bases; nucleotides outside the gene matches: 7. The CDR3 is CASSFSAGLVYEQYF. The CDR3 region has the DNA TGTGCCAGCAGTTTCTCAGCGGGACTAGTCTACGAGCAGTACTTC.

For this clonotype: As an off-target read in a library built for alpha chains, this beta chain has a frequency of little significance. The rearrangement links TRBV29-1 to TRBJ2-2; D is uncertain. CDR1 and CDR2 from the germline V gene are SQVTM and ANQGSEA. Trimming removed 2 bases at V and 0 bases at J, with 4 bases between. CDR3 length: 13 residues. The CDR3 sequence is CSVERPNTGELFF. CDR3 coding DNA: TGCAGCGTTGAAAGACCGAACACCGGGGAGCTGTTTTTT.

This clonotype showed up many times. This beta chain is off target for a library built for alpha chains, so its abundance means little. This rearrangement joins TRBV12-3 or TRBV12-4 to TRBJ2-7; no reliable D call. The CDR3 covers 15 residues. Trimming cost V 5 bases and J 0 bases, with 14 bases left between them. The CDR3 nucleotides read TGTGCCAGCAGTATCCAAGGGCCCCGCTCCTACGAGCAGTACTTC. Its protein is CASSIQGPRSYEQYF.

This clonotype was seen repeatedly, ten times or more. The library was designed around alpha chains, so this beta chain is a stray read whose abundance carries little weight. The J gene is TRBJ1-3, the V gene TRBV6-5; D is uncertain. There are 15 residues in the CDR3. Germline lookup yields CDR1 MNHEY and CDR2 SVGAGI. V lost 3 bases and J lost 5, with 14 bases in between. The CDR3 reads CASSYTSTLRNTIYF. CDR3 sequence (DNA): TGTGCCAGCAGTTATACCTCGACCTTACGAAACACCATATATTTT.